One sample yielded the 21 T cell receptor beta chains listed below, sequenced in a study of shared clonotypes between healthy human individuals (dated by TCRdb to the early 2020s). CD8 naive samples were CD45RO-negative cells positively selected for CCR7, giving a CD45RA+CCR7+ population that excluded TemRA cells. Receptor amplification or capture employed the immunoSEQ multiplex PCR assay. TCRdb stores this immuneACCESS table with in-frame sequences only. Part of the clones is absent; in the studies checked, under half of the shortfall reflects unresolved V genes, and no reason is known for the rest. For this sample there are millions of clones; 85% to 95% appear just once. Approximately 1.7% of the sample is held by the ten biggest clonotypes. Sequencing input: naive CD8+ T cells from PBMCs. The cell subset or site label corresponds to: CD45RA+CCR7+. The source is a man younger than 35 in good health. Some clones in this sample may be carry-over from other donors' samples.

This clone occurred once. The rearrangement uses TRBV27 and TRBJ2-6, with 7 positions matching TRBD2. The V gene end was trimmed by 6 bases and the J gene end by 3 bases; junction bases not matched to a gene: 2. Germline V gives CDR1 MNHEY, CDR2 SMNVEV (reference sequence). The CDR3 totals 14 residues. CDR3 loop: CASSPGGGANVLTF. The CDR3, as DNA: TGTGCCAGCAGCCCGGGGGGTGGGGCCAACGTCCTGACTTTC.

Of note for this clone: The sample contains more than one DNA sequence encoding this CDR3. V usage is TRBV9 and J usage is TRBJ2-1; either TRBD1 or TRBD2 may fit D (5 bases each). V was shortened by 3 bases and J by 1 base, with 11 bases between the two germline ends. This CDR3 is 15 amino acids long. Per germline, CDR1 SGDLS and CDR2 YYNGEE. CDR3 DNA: TGTGCCAGCAGCGCCGTTGGGGGTTCCTACAATGAGCAGTTCTTC. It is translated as CASSAVGGSYNEQFF.

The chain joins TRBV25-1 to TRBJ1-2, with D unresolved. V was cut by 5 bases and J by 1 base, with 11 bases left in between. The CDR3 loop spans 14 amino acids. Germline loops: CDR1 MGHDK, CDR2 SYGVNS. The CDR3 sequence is CASSPPRFNYGYTF. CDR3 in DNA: TGTGCCAGCAGTCCCCCGCGGTTTAACTATGGCTACACCTTC.

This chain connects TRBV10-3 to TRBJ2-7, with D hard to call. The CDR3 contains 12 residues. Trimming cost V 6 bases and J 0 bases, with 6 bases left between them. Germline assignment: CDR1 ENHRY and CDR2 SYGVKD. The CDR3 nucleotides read TGTGCCATCAGCAGAAACTCCTACGAGCAGTACTTC. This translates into CAISRNSYEQYF.

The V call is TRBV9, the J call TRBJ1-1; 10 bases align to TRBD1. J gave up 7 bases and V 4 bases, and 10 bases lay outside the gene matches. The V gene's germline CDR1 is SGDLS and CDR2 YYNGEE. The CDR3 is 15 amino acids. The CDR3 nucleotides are TGTGCCAGCAGCCCAAGACAGGGGGCGCAGGTTGAAGCTTTCTTT. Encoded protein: CASSPRQGAQVEAFF.

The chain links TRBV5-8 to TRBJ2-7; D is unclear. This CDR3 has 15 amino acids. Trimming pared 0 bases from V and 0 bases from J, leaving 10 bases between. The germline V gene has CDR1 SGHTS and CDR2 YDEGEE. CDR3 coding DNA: TGTGCCAGCAGCTTGGTAGGGCAGTACTCCTACGAGCAGTACTTC. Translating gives CASSLVGQYSYEQYF.

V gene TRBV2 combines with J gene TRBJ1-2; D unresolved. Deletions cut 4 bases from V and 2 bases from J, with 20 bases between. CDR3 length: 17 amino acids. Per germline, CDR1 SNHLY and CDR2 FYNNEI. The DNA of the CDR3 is TGTGCCAGCAGTGCCCCCCTTTTTGGTCTCGCCAACTATGGCTACACCTTC. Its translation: CASSAPLFGLANYGYTF. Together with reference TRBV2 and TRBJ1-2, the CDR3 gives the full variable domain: EPEVTQTPSHQVTQMGQEVILRCVPISNHLYFYWYRQILGQKVEFLVSFYNNEISEKSEIFDDQFSVERPDGSNFTLKIRSTKLEDSAMYFCASSAPLFGLANYGYTFGSGTRLTVV.

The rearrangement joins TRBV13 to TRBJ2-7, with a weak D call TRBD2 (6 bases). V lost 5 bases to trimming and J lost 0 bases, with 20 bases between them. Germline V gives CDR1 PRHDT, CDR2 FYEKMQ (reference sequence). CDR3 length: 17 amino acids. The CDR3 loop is CASSPPPSVGPSYEQYF. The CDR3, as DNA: TGTGCCAGCAGCCCCCCACCTAGCGTAGGCCCCTCCTACGAGCAGTACTTC.

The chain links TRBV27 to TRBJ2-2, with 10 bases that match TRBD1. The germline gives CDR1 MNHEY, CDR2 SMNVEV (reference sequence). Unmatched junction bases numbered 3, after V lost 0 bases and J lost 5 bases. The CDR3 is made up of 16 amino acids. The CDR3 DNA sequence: TGTGCCAGCAGTTTATCGGGGACAGGGGCGACCGGGGAGCTGTTTTTT. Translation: CASSLSGTGATGELFF.

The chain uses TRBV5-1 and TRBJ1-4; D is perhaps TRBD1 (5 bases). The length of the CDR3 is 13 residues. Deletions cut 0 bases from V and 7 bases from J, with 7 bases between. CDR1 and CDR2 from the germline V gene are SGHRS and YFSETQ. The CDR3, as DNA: TGCGCCAGCAGCTTGGCGGGGGGTGAAAAACTGTTTTTT. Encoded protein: CASSLAGGEKLFF.

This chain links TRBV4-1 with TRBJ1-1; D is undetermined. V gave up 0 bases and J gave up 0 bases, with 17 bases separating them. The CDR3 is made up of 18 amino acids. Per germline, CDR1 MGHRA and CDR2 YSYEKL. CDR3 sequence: CASSQDSLVISVNTEAFF. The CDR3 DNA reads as TGCGCCAGCAGCCAAGATTCCCTCGTGATTTCGGTGAACACTGAAGCTTTCTTT.

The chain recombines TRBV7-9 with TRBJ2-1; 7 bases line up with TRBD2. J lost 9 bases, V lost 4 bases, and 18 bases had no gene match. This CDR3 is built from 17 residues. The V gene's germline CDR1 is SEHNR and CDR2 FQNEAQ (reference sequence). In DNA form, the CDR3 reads TGTGCCAGCAGCTCCCCTCAGGAATTGATTGGGGAGGGTGAGCAGTTCTTC. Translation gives CASSSPQELIGEGEQFF.

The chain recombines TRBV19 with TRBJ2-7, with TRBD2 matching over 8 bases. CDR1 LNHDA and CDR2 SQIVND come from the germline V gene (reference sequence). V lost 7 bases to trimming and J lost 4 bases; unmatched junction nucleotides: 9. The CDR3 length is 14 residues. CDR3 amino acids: CASTPGLGGYEQYF. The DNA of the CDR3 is TGTGCCAGTACTCCGGGACTAGGGGGATACGAGCAGTACTTC.

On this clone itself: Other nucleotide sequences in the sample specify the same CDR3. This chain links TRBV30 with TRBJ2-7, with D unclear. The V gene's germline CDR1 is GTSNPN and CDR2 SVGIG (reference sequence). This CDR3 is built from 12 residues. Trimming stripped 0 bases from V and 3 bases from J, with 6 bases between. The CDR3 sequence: CAWSVASYEQYF. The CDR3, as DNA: TGTGCCTGGAGTGTAGCTAGCTACGAGCAGTACTTC. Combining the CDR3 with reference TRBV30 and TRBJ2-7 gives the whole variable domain SQTIHQWPATLVQPVGSPLSLECTVEGTSNPNLYWYRQAAGRGLQLLFYSVGIGQISSEVPQNLSASRPQDRQFILSSKKLLLSDSGFYLCAWSVASYEQYFGPGTRLTVT.

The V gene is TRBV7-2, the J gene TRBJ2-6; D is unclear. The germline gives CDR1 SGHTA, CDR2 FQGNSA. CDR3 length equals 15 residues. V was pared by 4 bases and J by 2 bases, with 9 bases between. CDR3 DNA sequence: TGTGCCAGCAGCTCCGGGTCGCCTGGGGCCAACGTCCTGACTTTC. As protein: CASSSGSPGANVLTF. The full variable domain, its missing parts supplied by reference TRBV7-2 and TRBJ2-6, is GAGVSQSPSNKVTEKGKDVELRCDPISGHTALYWYRQSLGQGLEFLIYFQGNSAPDKSGLPSDRFSAERTGGSVSTLTIQRTQQEDSAVYLCASSSGSPGANVLTFGAGSRLTVL.

The CDR3 sequence is CASSFGVASGANVLTF. The CDR3 DNA reads as TGTGCCAGCAGCTTTGGGGTCGCCTCTGGGGCCAACGTCCTGACTTTC. V and J are TRBV11-2 and TRBJ2-6; D not certain. The CDR3 has 16 residues. Germline CDR1 SGHAT, CDR2 FQNNGV. V was shortened by 3 bases and J by 0 bases, with 9 bases between the two germline ends.

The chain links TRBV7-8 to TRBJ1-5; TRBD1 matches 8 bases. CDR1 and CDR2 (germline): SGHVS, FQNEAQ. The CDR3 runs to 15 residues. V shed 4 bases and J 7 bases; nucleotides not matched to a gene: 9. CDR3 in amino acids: CASSSQTGAGQPQHF. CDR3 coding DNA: TGTGCCAGCAGCTCCCAGACAGGGGCGGGACAGCCCCAGCATTTT.

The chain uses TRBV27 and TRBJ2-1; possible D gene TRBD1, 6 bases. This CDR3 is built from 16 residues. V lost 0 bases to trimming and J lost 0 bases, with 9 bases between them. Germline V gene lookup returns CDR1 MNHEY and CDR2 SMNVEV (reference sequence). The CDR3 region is CASSLSGADSYNEQFF. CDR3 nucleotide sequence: TGTGCCAGCAGTTTATCGGGGGCAGACTCCTACAATGAGCAGTTCTTC.

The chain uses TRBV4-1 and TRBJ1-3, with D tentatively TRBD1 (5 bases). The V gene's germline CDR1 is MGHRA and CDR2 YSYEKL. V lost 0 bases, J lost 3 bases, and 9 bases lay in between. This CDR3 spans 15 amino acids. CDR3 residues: CASSQDGGYGNTIYF. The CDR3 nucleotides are TGCGCCAGCAGCCAAGACGGGGGGTATGGAAACACCATATATTTT.

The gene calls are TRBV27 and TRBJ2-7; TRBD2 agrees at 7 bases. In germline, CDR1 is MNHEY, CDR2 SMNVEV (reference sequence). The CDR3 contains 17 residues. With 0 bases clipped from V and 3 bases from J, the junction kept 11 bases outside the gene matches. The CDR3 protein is CASSLSAGTSLLYEQYF. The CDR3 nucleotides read TGTGCCAGCAGTTTATCAGCGGGGACGAGCCTCCTCTACGAGCAGTACTTC.

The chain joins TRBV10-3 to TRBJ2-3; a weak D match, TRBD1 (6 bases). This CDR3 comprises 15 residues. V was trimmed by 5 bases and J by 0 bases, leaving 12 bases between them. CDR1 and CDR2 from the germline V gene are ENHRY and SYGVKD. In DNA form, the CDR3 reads TGTGCCATCAGTTATCGACAGGACAGCACAGATACGCAGTATTTT. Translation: CAISYRQDSTDTQYF.